These 8 T cell receptor beta chains share one sample of origin, sequenced in a study of identical twins. One entry per CDR3 protein, called by TCRdb with MiXCR from the 5' RACE reads. The table lists 420,000 or so distinct CDR3 sequences, 18% of them singletons. Input material: naive T cells sorted from blood. These receptors came from a man between 50 and 59 years old in good health.

This clonotype has just a few counts. V is TRBV10-3 and J is TRBJ2-7; D call uncertain. Trimming removed 5 bases at V and 3 bases at J, with 14 bases between. Germline CDR1 ENHRY, CDR2 SYGVKD. The CDR3 extends over 14 amino acids. CDR3 bases: TGTGCCATCAGTCGAGCGCCAGGTATCTACGAGCAGTACTTC. Translating it yields CAISRAPGIYEQYF.

The chain carries TRBV2 and TRBJ2-1; possibly TRBD2 for D (6 bases). The CDR3 totals 13 residues. Germline V gene data show CDR1 as SNHLY and CDR2 as FYNNEI. Trimming removed 6 bases at V and 10 bases at J, with 16 bases between. The CDR3 protein is CASSESRAGEQFF. CDR3 DNA sequence: TGTGCCAGCAGCGAAAGCAGGGCGGGGGAGCAGTTCTTC.

This sequence joins TRBV6-1 and TRBJ2-2, with D maybe TRBD2 (5 bases). The germline gives CDR1 MNHNS, CDR2 SASEGT. The V gene lost 2 bases and the J gene lost 6 bases, with 10 bases spanning the gap. The CDR3 runs 14 residues. CDR3 sequence: CASSEIGGPGELFF. Written as DNA, the CDR3 is TGTGCCAGCAGTGAAATTGGCGGGCCCGGGGAGCTGTTTTTT.

The chain has TRBV27 and TRBJ2-7; 12 bases are a match to TRBD2. The CDR3 is made up of 17 amino acids. CDR1 is MNHEY and CDR2 is SMNVEV in the germline V gene (reference sequence). Trimming removed 2 bases from V and 4 bases from J; junction bases left unmatched: 9. The CDR3 loop is CASSLKAFGLAGYEQYF. CDR3 DNA: TGTGCCAGCAGTTTAAAGGCCTTTGGACTAGCGGGATACGAGCAGTACTTC.

The V gene is TRBV12-3 or TRBV12-4, the J gene TRBJ2-1; unclear D gene. V was shortened by 6 bases and J by 0 bases, with 9 bases between the two germline ends. The length of the CDR3 is 14 residues. CDR3 DNA: TGTGCCAGCAGCGTTCAGTCCTCCTACAATGAGCAGTTCTTC. Protein: CASSVQSSYNEQFF.

The gene calls are TRBV6-5 and TRBJ2-3; D remains unclear. V was trimmed by 2 bases and J by 2 bases, leaving 11 bases between them. The CDR3 is 15 residues long. The germline gives CDR1 MNHEY, CDR2 SVGAGI. CDR3 sequence reads: CASSYQDGITDTQYF. The CDR3 region has the DNA TGTGCCAGCAGTTACCAAGACGGAATCACAGATACGCAGTATTTT.

J is TRBJ2-3 and V is TRBV7-8; D is unresolved. Germline loops: CDR1 SGHVS, CDR2 FQNEAQ. Trimming took 7 bases from V and 4 from J, leaving 15 bases between them. The CDR3 runs 14 residues. CDR3: CASKPGLSPDTQYF. The CDR3 nucleotides read TGTGCCAGCAAACCGGGTCTCAGCCCAGATACGCAGTATTTT.

This clonotype was counted between two and nine times. This chain connects TRBV5-1 to TRBJ1-2, with unresolved D. CDR1 SGHRS and CDR2 YFSETQ come from the germline V gene. This CDR3 contains 13 residues. The V end was cut by 3 bases, the J end by 3 bases, with 9 bases between. The CDR3 is CASSSAGYYGYTF. CDR3 bases: TGCGCCAGCAGCTCGGCCGGGTACTATGGCTACACCTTC.